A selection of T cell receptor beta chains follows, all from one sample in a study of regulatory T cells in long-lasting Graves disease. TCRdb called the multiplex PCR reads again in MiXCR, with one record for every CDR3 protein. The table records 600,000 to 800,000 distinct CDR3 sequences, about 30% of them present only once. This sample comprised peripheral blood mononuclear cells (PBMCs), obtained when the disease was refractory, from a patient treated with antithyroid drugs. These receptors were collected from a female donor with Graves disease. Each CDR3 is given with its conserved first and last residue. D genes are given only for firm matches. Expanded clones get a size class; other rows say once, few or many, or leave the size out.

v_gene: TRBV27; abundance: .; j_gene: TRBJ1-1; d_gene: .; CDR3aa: CASSLRGGRVTEAFF; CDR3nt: TGTGCCAGCAGTTTAAGGGGGGGCCGAGTCACTGAAGCTTTCTTT
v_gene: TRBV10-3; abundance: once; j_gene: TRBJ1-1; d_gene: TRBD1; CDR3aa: CAISAGQGMNTEAFF; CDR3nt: TGTGCCATCAGTGCGGGACAGGGAATGAACACTGAAGCTTTCTTT
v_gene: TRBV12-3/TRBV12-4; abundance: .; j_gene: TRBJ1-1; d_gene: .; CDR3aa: CASSLARVANTEAFF; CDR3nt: TGTGCCAGCAGTTTAGCTAGGGTGGCGAACACTGAAGCTTTCTTT
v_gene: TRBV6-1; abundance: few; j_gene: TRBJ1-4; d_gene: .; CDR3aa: CASSSGGGRIEKLFF; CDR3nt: TGTGCCAGCAGCTCGGGGGGGGGGCGCATTGAAAAACTGTTTTTT
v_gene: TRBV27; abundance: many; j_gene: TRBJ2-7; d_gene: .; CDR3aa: CASSPVGSYEQYF; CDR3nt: TGTGCCAGCAGCCCCGTAGGCTCCTACGAGCAGTACTTC
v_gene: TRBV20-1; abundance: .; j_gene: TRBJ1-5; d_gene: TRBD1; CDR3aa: CSAQGQGGEPQHF; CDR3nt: TGCAGTGCGCAGGGACAGGGAGGTGAGCCCCAGCATTTT
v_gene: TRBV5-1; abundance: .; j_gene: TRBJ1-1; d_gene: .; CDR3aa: CASRFQEALTEAFF; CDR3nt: TGCGCCAGCAGATTCCAAGAGGCTCTTACTGAAGCTTTCTTT
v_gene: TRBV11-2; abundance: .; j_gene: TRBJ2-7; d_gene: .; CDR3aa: CASSFRLSSYEQYF; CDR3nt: TGTGCCAGCAGCTTTCGGCTGAGCTCCTACGAGCAGTACTTC
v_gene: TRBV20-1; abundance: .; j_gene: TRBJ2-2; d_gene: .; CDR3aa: CSASLGLTNTGELFF; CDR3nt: TGCAGTGCTAGTTTGGGACTTACGAACACCGGGGAGCTGTTTTTT
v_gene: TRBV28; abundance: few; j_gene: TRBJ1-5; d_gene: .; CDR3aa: CASSLLIAGRNQPQHF; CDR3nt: TGTGCCAGCAGTTTATTGATAGCGGGACGGAATCAGCCCCAGCATTTT
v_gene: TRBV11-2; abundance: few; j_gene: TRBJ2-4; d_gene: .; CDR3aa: CASSSEIAAKNIQYF; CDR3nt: TGTGCCAGCAGCTCCGAAATTGCGGCCAAAAACATTCAGTACTTC
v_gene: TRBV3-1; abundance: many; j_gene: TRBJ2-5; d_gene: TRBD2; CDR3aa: CASSQPSSGQETQYF; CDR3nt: TGTGCCAGCAGCCAACCTTCTAGCGGTCAAGAGACCCAGTACTTC
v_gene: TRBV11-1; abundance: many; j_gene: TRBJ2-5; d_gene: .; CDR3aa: CASSGGHQETQYF; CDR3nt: TGTGCCAGCAGCGGGGGGCACCAAGAGACCCAGTACTTC
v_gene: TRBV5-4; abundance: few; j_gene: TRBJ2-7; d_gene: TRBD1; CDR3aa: CASSPGQGREQYF; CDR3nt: TGTGCCAGCAGCCCGGGACAGGGTCGCGAGCAGTACTTC
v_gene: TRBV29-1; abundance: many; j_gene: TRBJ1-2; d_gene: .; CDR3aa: CSVPDSLDYGYTF; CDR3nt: TGCAGCGTGCCGGACAGCTTAGACTATGGCTACACCTTC
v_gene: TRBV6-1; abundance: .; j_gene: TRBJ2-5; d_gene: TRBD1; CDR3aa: CAARQGSETQYF; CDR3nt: TGTGCCGCCCGACAGGGATCAGAGACCCAGTACTTC
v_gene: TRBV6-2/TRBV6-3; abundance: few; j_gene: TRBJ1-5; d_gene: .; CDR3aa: CASSYSGVPSSDQPQHF; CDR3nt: TGTGCCAGCAGTTACTCGGGGGTACCCTCGTCCGATCAGCCCCAGCATTTT